Listed here are 13 T cell receptor beta chains from one sample, sequenced in a study of T cell repertoires in cytomegalovirus infection. TCRdb ran MiXCR on the reads and lists one entry per CDR3 protein. This table has over 100,000 distinct CDR3 sequences, 16% appearing once. Material for sequencing was PBMCs. These receptors were obtained from a human donor in good health (CMV status not recorded). Some clones in this sample may be carry-over from other donors' samples.

This clonotype has at least ten counts. The V call is TRBV7-9, the J call TRBJ2-2, with 11 bases identical to TRBD2. CDR3 length equals 18 residues. CDR1 SEHNR and CDR2 FQNEAQ come from the germline V gene (reference sequence). The junction had 9 bases not matched to a gene; V was cut back by 2 bases and J by 4 bases. CDR3 coding DNA: TGTGCCAGCAGCTTACCGTTCCGACTAGCGGGGCTCACCGGGGAGCTGTTTTTT. Translating it yields CASSLPFRLAGLTGELFF.

This chain joins TRBV7-9 and TRBJ2-7, with D unresolved. The CDR3 sequence is 14 residues long. Germline V gene data show CDR1 as SEHNR and CDR2 as FQNEAQ (reference sequence). Trimming took off 0 bases at V and 5 bases at J, with 11 bases between the two ends. The CDR3 bases are TGTGCCAGCAGCTTAGCAGGGATCGAGGACGAGCAGTACTTC. Amino acid sequence: CASSLAGIEDEQYF.

This clonotype was counted at least ten times. V is TRBV25-1 and J is TRBJ2-5, with D possibly TRBD1 on 5 matching bases. The CDR3 loop spans 16 amino acids. The germline V gene has CDR1 MGHDK and CDR2 SYGVNS. Trimming shortened V by 3 bases and J by 0 bases, and 14 bases separated the two germline ends. The CDR3 region has the DNA TGTGCCAGCAGTGAGCCAAGGGGCAAATACCAAGAGACCCAGTACTTC. Protein product: CASSEPRGKYQETQYF.

This clonotype was seen a handful of times. The chain combines TRBV28 with TRBJ1-1, with D unresolved. This CDR3 comprises 14 residues. Germline V gives CDR1 MDHEN, CDR2 SYDVKM. Trimming took 3 bases from V and 5 from J, leaving 13 bases between them. The CDR3 bases are TGTGCCAGCAGTTTCCGCCGGCATGGGACTGAAGCTTTCTTT. Encoded protein: CASSFRRHGTEAFF.

This chain uses TRBV5-4 with TRBJ2-3; 8 nucleotides match TRBD2. The CDR3 has 13 residues. The junction had 5 bases not matched to a gene; V was cut back by 6 bases and J by 5 bases. Looked up from germline, CDR1 is SGHNT and CDR2 is YYREEE (reference sequence). This CDR3 reads CASIPGGGDTQYF. The CDR3 DNA reads as TGTGCCAGCATCCCGGGGGGGGGAGATACGCAGTATTTT.

This clonotype has ten or more counts. The chain uses TRBV27 and TRBJ1-1, with a possible D match to TRBD1 (5 bases). Trimming took 5 bases from V and 11 from J, leaving 21 bases between them. This CDR3 region has 14 residues. The germline V gene encodes CDR1 MNHEY and CDR2 SMNVEV (reference sequence). The CDR3 loop is CASSDGASLLGAFF. CDR3 DNA sequence: TGTGCCAGCAGTGACGGGGCATCCCTGCTGGGTGCTTTCTTT.

This chain uses TRBV29-1 with TRBJ1-2; D call uncertain. V shed 6 bases and J shed 7 bases, with 15 bases lying between them. CDR3 length: 12 amino acids. Germline V gene sequence: CDR1 SQVTM, CDR2 ANQGSEA. As DNA, the CDR3 is TGCAGCGTCTGGCCCGATGAGAGTGGCTACACCTTC. Protein: CSVWPDESGYTF.

In the case of this clonotype: A much more abundant neighbour one base away suggests this may be a read error. The gene calls are TRBV27 and TRBJ1-1; D not certain. CDR3 length: 13 amino acids. Trimming took 8 bases from V and 6 from J, leaving 16 bases between them. Germline lookup yields CDR1 MNHEY and CDR2 SMNVEV (reference sequence). The CDR3 bases are TGTGCCAGCGGTCCCGCGGGTGCCGCTGAAGCTTTCTTT. Translated: CASGPAGAAEAFF.

This clonotype was seen a handful of times. The V and J genes are TRBV29-1 and TRBJ1-1; TRBD1 matches at 10 bases. Germline V gives CDR1 SQVTM, CDR2 ANQGSEA. The ends lost 7 bases at V and 4 bases at J; junction bases unmatched: 6. This CDR3 region has 13 residues. CDR3 sequence: CSAQTGGGTEAFF. DNA for the CDR3: TGCAGCGCCCAGACAGGGGGCGGCACTGAAGCTTTCTTT.

As DNA, the CDR3 is TGTGCCAGCAGCCCGGAGCTGTTTTTT. Protein: CASSPELFF. The rearrangement links TRBV5-6 to TRBJ2-2; D is undetermined. The CDR3 has 9 amino acids. The V gene lost 4 bases and the J gene lost 10 bases, with 2 bases spanning the gap. Germline V gene sequence: CDR1 SGHDT, CDR2 YYEEEE.

The CDR3 DNA reads as TGCAGTGGACGGGACAGACTCAGGAAAAAACTGTTTTTT. It encodes CSGRDRLRKKLFF. The chain recombines TRBV20-1 with TRBJ1-4; 7 bases match TRBD1. Germline values: CDR1 DFQATT, CDR2 SNEGSKA (reference sequence). V was pared by 7 bases and J by 9 bases, with 11 bases of the junction left unmatched. The CDR3 is 13 residues long.

This clonotype was detected many times. The chain carries TRBV20-1 and TRBJ2-3; 14 bases agree with TRBD2. The CDR3 contains 14 residues. CDR1 and CDR2 (germline): DFQATT, SNEGSKA (reference sequence). This CDR3 reads CSGTSGGRLDTQYF. CDR3 nucleotides: TGCAGCGGGACTAGCGGGGGTAGATTGGATACGCAGTATTTT.

Many counts were recorded for this clonotype. The chain has TRBV7-2 and TRBJ2-1; D is ambiguous. CDR1 and CDR2 (germline): SGHTA, FQGNSA. The V gene lost 6 bases and the J gene lost 4 bases, with 10 bases spanning the gap. This CDR3 has 13 amino acids. CDR3: CASRIIGYNEQFF. CDR3 bases: TGTGCCAGCAGGATTATTGGGTACAATGAGCAGTTCTTC.